Shown below are 27 T cell receptor beta chains from a single sample sequenced in a study of cytomegalovirus exposure and HLA in healthy donors (dated by TCRdb to about 2017). Library generation was performed with the immunoSEQ multiplex PCR assay. For the multiplex PCR, a mixture combining 60 forward primers for TCR Vbeta segments and 13 reverse primers for TCR Jbeta segments was used. This is the immuneACCESS table as TCRdb keeps it, with only in-frame sequences that have V and J called. A part of the clones is gone; compared with another copy, unresolved V genes explain less than half, and the rest is unexplained. Recorded for this sample are approximately 140,000 clones; approximately 91% of them occurred a single time. Roughly 0.53% of the sample comes from the top ten. The sequenced sample consisted of PBMCs. The receptor set was obtained from a woman aged 40-49 years in good health and CMV-seronegative.

The J gene is TRBJ2-7, the V gene TRBV6-5; 7 positions agree with TRBD1. Germline V CDR1 and CDR2: MNHEY, SVGAGI. V shed 6 bases and J 4 bases; nucleotides not matched to a gene: 6. This CDR3 has 13 amino acids. DNA for the CDR3: TGTGCCAGCAGAACCGGGACAGAATACGAGCAGTACTTC. Protein product: CASRTGTEYEQYF.

This chain links TRBV5-1 with TRBJ2-5, with 12 bases matching TRBD2. This CDR3 comprises 18 residues. Trimming at V came to 4 bases and at J to 5 bases, leaving 15 bases not matched to a gene. Germline V lookup: CDR1 SGHRS, CDR2 YFSETQ. This CDR3 is CASSTRSGTSGRIETQYF. CDR3 nucleotide sequence: TGCGCCAGCAGCACCCGGAGTGGGACTAGCGGGCGGATCGAGACCCAGTACTTC.

Only a few counts were recorded for this clone. Other DNA variants within this sample encode the same CDR3. This chain joins TRBV4-3 and TRBJ1-1, with a weak D call TRBD1 (6 bases). From germline, CDR1 is LGHNA and CDR2 YSLEER. This CDR3 is 13 amino acids long. V was pared by 3 bases and J by 1 base, with 6 bases between. DNA of the CDR3: TGCGCCAGCAGCCAGGACAGGAACACTGAAGCTTTCTTT. Its protein product is CASSQDRNTEAFF.

The CDR3 region is CASSLGLAGANEQYF. CDR3 coding DNA: TGTGCCAGCAGTTTAGGGCTAGCGGGAGCGAACGAGCAGTACTTC. The rearrangement joins TRBV28 to TRBJ2-5; 10 nucleotides agree with TRBD2. The J call may be faulty, since TRBJ2-7 better matches the DNA end. Germline V gene sequence: CDR1 MDHEN, CDR2 SYDVKM. CDR3 length: 15 amino acids.

The CDR3 is CASSVGLAGYQETQYF. The CDR3 DNA is TGTGCCAGCAGCGTAGGGCTAGCGGGTTACCAAGAGACCCAGTACTTC. The chain links TRBV9 to TRBJ2-5; 8 nucleotides match TRBD2. The CDR3 runs to 16 residues. After removal of 0 bases from V and 0 bases from J, the junction contained 4 bases not matched to a gene. Per the germline V gene, CDR1 is SGDLS and CDR2 is YYNGEE.

The J gene is TRBJ2-1, the V gene TRBV7-8, with TRBD2 matching 8 bases. The germline V gene has CDR1 SGHVS and CDR2 FQNEAQ. The CDR3 has 15 amino acids. V was pared by 1 base and J by 4 bases, with 3 bases of the junction left unmatched. The DNA of the CDR3 is TGTGCCAGCAGCTTAGTGGCTAGCGGGTACAATGAGCAGTTCTTC. Amino acids: CASSLVASGYNEQFF. The variable domain in full, completed from reference TRBV7-8 and TRBJ2-1, reads GAGVSQSPRYKVAKRGQDVALRCDPISGHVSLFWYQQALGQGPEFLTYFQNEAQLDKSGLPSDRFFAERPEGSVSTLKIQRTQQEDSAVYLCASSLVASGYNEQFFGPGTRLTVL.

In regard to this clone: At one boundary the junction diverges from the germline segment, which might be a read error. V usage is TRBV4-3 and J usage is TRBJ2-1, with a tentative D call TRBD2 (6 bases). Germline CDR1 reads LGHNA; CDR2 reads YSLEER. The CDR3 has 15 residues. CDR3 bases: TGCGCCGGCAGCTTTGAGACTAGAGCCTACAATGAGCAGTTCTTC. Protein: CAGSFETRAYNEQFF.

The chain uses TRBV6-1 and TRBJ2-2; 16 bases are a match to TRBD2. The trim removed 1 base at V and 3 bases at J, leaving 8 bases unmatched. Germline V lookup: CDR1 MNHNS, CDR2 SASEGT. CDR3 length: 20 residues. Here the CDR3 reads CASSEGKGTSGRADTGELFF. The CDR3 DNA is TGTGCCAGCAGTGAAGGGAAGGGGACTAGCGGGAGGGCGGACACCGGGGAGCTGTTTTTT.

Details on this clone: Germline is not matched at one junction end, which may reflect a read error. CDR3 nucleotides: TGTGCTAGCAGCTTAGACGCGGGAGTACCGTCTGAGCAGTTCTTC. Amino acids: CASSLDAGVPSEQFF. This chain links TRBV7-7 with TRBJ2-1; 7 positions agree with TRBD2. The CDR3 runs 15 residues. The germline CDR1 and CDR2 sequences are SSHAT and FNYEAQ (reference sequence). Combining the CDR3 with reference TRBV7-7 and TRBJ2-1 gives the whole variable domain GAGVSQSPRYKVTKRGQDVTLRCDPISSHATLYWYQQALGQGPEFLTYFNYEAQPDKSGLPSDRFSAERPEGSISTLTIQRTEQRDSAMYRCASSLDAGVPSEQFFGPGTRLTVL.

This clone was counted only a few times. As DNA, the CDR3 is TGTGCCAGCAGTACCCGGACAGGGATCAGGTTCTTC. It translates to CASSTRTGIRFF. The chain couples TRBV2 to TRBJ2-1, with 8 bases fitting TRBD1. The junction had 9 bases not matched to a gene; V was cut back by 5 bases and J by 15 bases. The V gene's germline CDR1 is SNHLY and CDR2 FYNNEI. The CDR3 is made up of 12 amino acids.

This sequence joins TRBV19 and TRBJ2-1; D is possibly TRBD2 (5 bases). This CDR3 region has 14 residues. V gave up 5 bases and J gave up 2 bases, with 10 bases separating them. Germline CDR1 and CDR2: LNHDA and SQIVND (reference sequence). The CDR3 nucleotides read TGTGCCAGTAGTCACGCGGGTGCCTACAATGAGCAGTTCTTC. Amino acids: CASSHAGAYNEQFF.

The chain uses TRBV15 and TRBJ2-3; tentative D call: TRBD2 (5 bases). Germline values: CDR1 LNHNV, CDR2 YYDKDF (reference sequence). V dropped 9 bases and J dropped 0 bases, with 10 bases sitting between them. This CDR3 is built from 13 residues. The DNA for the CDR3 is TGTGCCACGGGGTGGGAGAGCACAGATACGCAGTATTTT. Translation gives CATGWESTDTQYF.

The rearrangement joins TRBV28 to TRBJ2-4; TRBD1 is a possible D gene (7 bases). Trimming pared 7 bases from V and 8 bases from J, leaving 18 bases between. Germline loops: CDR1 MDHEN, CDR2 SYDVKM. The length of the CDR3 is 14 residues. The chain's CDR3 is CASIAPGRGDIQYF. For the CDR3, the DNA is TGTGCCAGCATCGCCCCCGGCAGGGGGGACATTCAGTACTTC.

This chain uses TRBV6-1 with TRBJ2-1; 13 nucleotides line up with TRBD2. From germline, CDR1 is MNHNS and CDR2 SASEGT. CDR3 length: 16 residues. V shed 4 bases and J 6 bases; nucleotides not matched to a gene: 6. The CDR3 coding sequence is TGTGCCAGCAGTGCTCTACTAGCGGGAGGGCCCAATGAGCAGTTCTTC. Translated, it gives CASSALLAGGPNEQFF.

The V gene is TRBV5-1, the J gene TRBJ2-7; 8 bases align to TRBD2. The CDR3 has 16 amino acids. The germline CDR1 and CDR2 sequences are SGHRS and YFSETQ. J gave up 0 bases and V 0 bases, and 5 bases lay outside the gene matches. This CDR3 is CASSLVGRAPSYEQYF. The CDR3 coding sequence is TGCGCCAGCAGCTTGGTCGGGAGGGCCCCCTCCTACGAGCAGTACTTC.

The chain combines TRBV27 with TRBJ1-1; D might be TRBD1 (5 bases). With 2 bases removed from V and 1 base from J, the gap between germline ends came to 5 bases. There are 13 residues in the CDR3. CDR1 is MNHEY and CDR2 is SMNVEV in the germline V gene (reference sequence). The CDR3 bases are TGTGCCAGCAGTTTACAGGGGAACACTGAAGCTTTCTTT. It encodes CASSLQGNTEAFF.

This clone has a handful of counts. The chain is built from TRBV5-1 and TRBJ2-5; TRBD2 aligns across 11 bases. The CDR3 totals 15 residues. Unmatched junction bases numbered 6, after V lost 4 bases and J lost 4 bases. Per the germline V gene, CDR1 is SGHRS and CDR2 is YFSETQ. CDR3 sequence (DNA): TGCGCCAGCAGCCCGCTAGCGGGAGGAGGAGAGACCCAGTACTTC. This sequence encodes CASSPLAGGGETQYF.

This chain uses TRBV28 with TRBJ1-2, with no clear D. V dropped 3 bases and J dropped 8 bases, with 19 bases sitting between them. The CDR3 has 15 residues. Germline assignment: CDR1 MDHEN and CDR2 SYDVKM. The CDR3 sequence is CASSFSVNELGGYTF. The CDR3 DNA is TGTGCCAGCAGTTTTTCCGTTAACGAATTGGGCGGCTACACCTTC.

V is TRBV30 and J is TRBJ1-4, with 7 bases aligning to TRBD1. J was trimmed by 0 bases and V by 3 bases; bases with no gene match: 4. The CDR3 length is 15 residues. CDR1 and CDR2 from the germline V gene are GTSNPN and SVGIG (reference sequence). The CDR3 loop is CAWRGGSATNEKLFF. CDR3 nucleotide sequence: TGTGCCTGGAGAGGGGGCTCGGCAACTAATGAAAAACTGTTTTTT.

V is TRBV29-1 and J is TRBJ1-1, with TRBD1 identical over 8 bases. Germline V gives CDR1 SQVTM, CDR2 ANQGSEA. V shed 6 bases and J 3 bases; nucleotides not matched to a gene: 6. The CDR3 is made up of 13 amino acids. Written as DNA, the CDR3 is TGCAGCGTGGACAGGGTAGCGGACACTGAAGCTTTCTTT. Residues: CSVDRVADTEAFF.

The rearrangement links TRBV6-1 to TRBJ1-5; perhaps TRBD1 as D (5 bases). The ends were cut back, 0 bases at V and 5 bases at J, with 8 bases in the middle. Germline CDR1 reads MNHNS; CDR2 reads SASEGT. The CDR3 is 14 residues long. CDR3 region: CASSEAGGDQPQHF. The DNA for the CDR3 is TGTGCCAGCAGTGAAGCGGGGGGAGATCAGCCCCAGCATTTT.

The chain has TRBV6-1 and TRBJ2-5, with 9 bases aligning to TRBD1. The trim removed 6 bases at V and 1 base at J, leaving 6 bases unmatched. Germline-derived CDR1 and CDR2 are MNHNS and SASEGT. This CDR3 is built from 15 residues. The CDR3 sequence is CASRVWDRAQETQYF. The CDR3 nucleotides read TGTGCCAGCAGAGTCTGGGACAGGGCCCAAGAGACCCAGTACTTC.

The chain couples TRBV7-9 to TRBJ2-5; TRBD1 agrees at 9 bases. The CDR3 is made up of 13 amino acids. Germline V CDR1 and CDR2: SEHNR, FQNEAQ (reference sequence). The J segment lost 4 bases and the V segment lost 6 bases, leaving 3 bases of the junction unmatched. CDR3: CASSPGQGETQYF. The DNA of the CDR3 is TGTGCCAGCAGTCCGGGACAGGGAGAGACCCAGTACTTC. The full variable domain, completed using reference TRBV7-9 and TRBJ2-5, is DTGVSQNPRHKITKRGQNVTFRCDPISEHNRLYWYRQTLGQGPEFLTYFQNEAQLEKSRLLSDRFSAERPKGSFSTLEIQRTEQGDSAMYLCASSPGQGETQYFGPGTRLLVL.

This clone was seen only once. The V call is TRBV5-4, the J call TRBJ2-3, with TRBD2 matching over 7 bases. J lost 1 base, V lost 4 bases, and 12 bases had no gene match. CDR1 is SGHNT and CDR2 is YYREEE in the germline V gene (reference sequence). The CDR3 sequence is 17 residues long. The CDR3 DNA sequence: TGTGCCAGCAGCCCTGGGGGGATGGCGGGAGGCACAGATACGCAGTATTTT. Amino acids: CASSPGGMAGGTDTQYF.

This clone was observed once. Other DNA sequences in this specimen translate into the identical CDR3. This sequence joins TRBV28 and TRBJ2-7, with no clear D. The CDR3 consists of 14 residues. Germline lookup yields CDR1 MDHEN and CDR2 SYDVKM. V gave up 6 bases and J gave up 3 bases, with 15 bases separating them. The CDR3 DNA sequence: TGTGCCAGCAGCTCGCCCCAGGCTTTCTACGAGCAGTACTTC. Encoded protein: CASSSPQAFYEQYF. The complete variable domain, with remaining parts taken from reference TRBV28 and TRBJ2-7, reads DVKVTQSSRYLVKRTGEKVFLECVQDMDHENMFWYRQDPGLGLRLIYFSYDVKMKEKGDIPEGYSVSREKKERFSLILESASTNQTSMYLCASSSPQAFYEQYFGPGTRLTVT.

The chain employs TRBV28 and TRBJ1-3; D possibly corresponds to TRBD1 (5 bases). V lost 2 bases and J 8 bases, leaving 10 bases between the germline ends. This CDR3 spans 13 amino acids. Per germline, CDR1 MDHEN and CDR2 SYDVKM. The CDR3 nucleotides read TGTGCCAGCAGTTTACAGGGTGCGGACACCATATATTTT. Translating gives CASSLQGADTIYF.

This rearrangement joins TRBV7-9 to TRBJ2-3; maybe TRBD1 (6 bases). Germline lookup yields CDR1 SEHNR and CDR2 FQNEAQ (reference sequence). V shed 4 bases and J shed 4 bases, with 6 bases lying between them. The length of the CDR3 is 12 residues. The CDR3 bases are TGTGCCAGCAGCTCAGGGGCAGATACGCAGTATTTT. It translates to CASSSGADTQYF.